The 27 T cell receptor beta chains below were found in one sample sequenced in a study of CD8+CD57+ T cells in acquired aplastic anemia (dated by TCRdb to the late 2010s). This sample was sequenced with an Illumina HiSeq 2000. TCR beta VDJ combination and CDR3 sequence profiling used genomic DNA as the template. The raw public reads went through TCRdb reprocessing: fastp at Q25, MiXCR clone calling, in-frame beta chains kept. When rows share a CDR3 protein, they turn into one entry using the most common DNA and genes. The sample includes about 190,000 distinct CDR3 sequences, with roughly half observed a single time. Clones ranked in the top ten supply 15% to 20% of the sample. Sequencing used sorted CD4+, CD8+, or CD8+CD57+ T cells (not recorded which) from PBMCs. All receptors derive from a human donor in good health, serving as a control.

This rearrangement joins TRBV6-5 to TRBJ1-2; 10 bases align to TRBD1. The CDR3 is 15 residues long. CDR1 and CDR2 from the germline V gene are MNHEY and SVGAGI. Trimming removed 4 bases from V and 6 bases from J; junction bases left unmatched: 8. The CDR3 DNA sequence: TGTGCCAGCAGTTGCTCGACAGGGGGCTTGGATGGCTACACCTTC. Residues: CASSCSTGGLDGYTF.

This clonotype was observed a handful of times. The junction and the germline gene differ at one end; a read error may be behind it. This chain joins TRBV27 and TRBJ2-7; tentative D call: TRBD2 (6 bases). The length of the CDR3 is 15 residues. CDR1 and CDR2 (germline): MNHEY, SMNVEV (reference sequence). DNA for the CDR3: TGTGCCGGCAGTTTTTACCCGACTAGCTCCTACGAGCAGTACTTC. Translating gives CAGSFYPTSSYEQYF.

In its sample, this clonotype was seen many times. The chain uses TRBV29-1 and TRBJ2-7; 10 bases line up with TRBD1. Germline values: CDR1 SQVTM, CDR2 ANQGSEA. J was trimmed by 6 bases and V by 3 bases; bases with no gene match: 2. The CDR3 contains 12 residues. In nucleotides, the CDR3 is TGCAGCGTTGAGGGACAGGGGAGCGAGCAGTACTTC. Encoded protein: CSVEGQGSEQYF.

This clonotype was detected ten times or more. The V and J genes are TRBV4-3 and TRBJ1-2; the match to TRBD1 covers 9 bases. Germline values: CDR1 LGHNA, CDR2 YSLEER. V shed 0 bases and J 5 bases; nucleotides not matched to a gene: 7. The CDR3 runs to 16 residues. CDR3 nucleotide sequence: TGCGCCAGCAGCCAAGATACGGGACAGGGAAAGTATGGCTACACCTTC. It codes for CASSQDTGQGKYGYTF.

Regarding this clonotype: Possible read error: a much larger clone is one base away. J is TRBJ2-3 and V is TRBV13, with 10 nucleotides matching TRBD2. Germline V CDR1 and CDR2: PRHDT, FYEKMQ (reference sequence). V trimming: 4 bases; J trimming: 5 bases; junction bases outside the gene matches: 3. This CDR3 is built from 14 residues. The CDR3 spells CASSSSGGVDTQYF. The CDR3 nucleotides are TGTGCCAGCAGCTCCAGCGGGGGGGTAGATACGCAGTATTTT.

V is TRBV5-1 and J is TRBJ1-5, with D unresolved. This CDR3 contains 13 residues. Germline lookup yields CDR1 SGHRS and CDR2 YFSETQ. Deletions cut 1 base from V and 3 bases from J, with 5 bases between. CDR3 coding DNA: TGCGCCAGCAGCTTGATCCCCAATCAGCCCCAGCATTTT. This codes for CASSLIPNQPQHF.

Note on this clonotype: The conserved closing phenylalanine or tryptophan is absent in this CDR3, likely reflecting a read error. This chain joins TRBV15 and TRBJ2-3, with D tentatively TRBD1 or TRBD2 (6 bases each). Trimming took off 5 bases at V and 4 bases at J, with 13 bases between the two ends. This CDR3 is 14 amino acids long. Germline CDR1 and CDR2: LNHNV and YYDKDF (reference sequence). The CDR3 nucleotides are TGTGCCACCAGCGGTGGAGGGGGGCCAGATACGCAGTATCTT. It translates to CATSGGGGPDTQYL.

The chain employs TRBV7-2 and TRBJ1-6; 8 bases line up with TRBD1. Germline CDR1 is SGHTA and CDR2 is FQGNSA. The CDR3 covers 17 residues. V shed 5 bases and J 9 bases; nucleotides not matched to a gene: 15. The chain's CDR3 is CASSLILGTGRGSPLHF. Here the CDR3 DNA reads TGTGCCAGCAGCCTCATCCTGGGGACAGGAAGAGGTTCACCCCTCCACTTT.

Of note for this clonotype: It is likely a read error, because the conserved phenylalanine at the end of the CDR3 is missing. The chain is built from TRBV5-1 and TRBJ2-1; perhaps TRBD1 as D (5 bases). CDR1 is SGHRS, CDR2 YFSETQ, per germline. The CDR3 runs to 15 residues. V shed 0 bases and J shed 5 bases, with 12 bases lying between them. CDR3 nucleotides: TGCGCCAGCAGCTTGGTTTCAGGGTCGGACAATGAGCAGTTCCTC. Translation gives CASSLVSGSDNEQFL.

The gene calls are TRBV7-9 and TRBJ1-1, with D tentatively TRBD1 (5 bases). Germline-derived CDR1 and CDR2 are SEHNR and FQNEAQ (reference sequence). V dropped 0 bases and J dropped 1 base, with 15 bases sitting between them. The length of the CDR3 is 17 residues. For the CDR3, the DNA is TGTGCCAGCAGCTTAGCGCGTCCAGGGCCTACGAACACTGAAGCTTTCTTT. This sequence encodes CASSLARPGPTNTEAFF. The variable domain in full, with the rest retrieved from reference TRBV7-9 and TRBJ1-1, is DTGVSQNPRHKITKRGQNVTFRCDPISEHNRLYWYRQTLGQGPEFLTYFQNEAQLEKSRLLSDRFSAERPKGSFSTLEIQRTEQGDSAMYLCASSLARPGPTNTEAFFGQGTRLTVV.

The gene calls are TRBV12-3 or TRBV12-4 and TRBJ2-7; 13 bases match TRBD2. Losses at the gene ends were 6 bases for V and 2 bases for J; bases not matched to a gene: 1. The CDR3 runs 14 residues. In nucleotides, the CDR3 is TGTGCCAGCAGACTAGCGGGAGGGACCTACGAGCAGTACTTC. Protein sequence: CASRLAGGTYEQYF.

This clonotype was recorded at least ten times. The chain carries TRBV28 and TRBJ2-7; TRBD1 matches 7 bases. The CDR3 consists of 15 residues. V was pared by 8 bases and J by 1 base, with 11 bases of the junction left unmatched. Germline values: CDR1 MDHEN, CDR2 SYDVKM. The CDR3 region has the DNA TGTGCCAGCCGAACCGGGACAGCCTTTTCCTACGAGCAGTACTTC. The encoded protein is CASRTGTAFSYEQYF. The variable domain in full, completed from reference TRBV28 and TRBJ2-7, reads DVKVTQSSRYLVKRTGEKVFLECVQDMDHENMFWYRQDPGLGLRLIYFSYDVKMKEKGDIPEGYSVSREKKERFSLILESASTNQTSMYLCASRTGTAFSYEQYFGPGTRLTVT.

V gene TRBV20-1 combines with J gene TRBJ1-2; no definite D call. Trimming cost V 3 bases and J 0 bases, with 14 bases left between them. Germline V gene sequence: CDR1 DFQATT, CDR2 SNEGSKA (reference sequence). CDR3 length: 15 residues. CDR3 bases: TGCAGTGCTAGGTTGTCTGGAAACACTAACTATGGCTACACCTTC. It encodes CSARLSGNTNYGYTF.

In this sample, this clonotype turned up a few times. Since a much larger clone is just one base distant, this may be a read error. The V gene is TRBV20-1, the J gene TRBJ2-1, with D possibly being TRBD2 (7 bases). CDR3 length: 13 residues. The V and J ends lost 6 bases and 5 bases respectively, with 14 bases between them. Germline CDR1 is DFQATT and CDR2 is SNEGSKA (reference sequence). The CDR3 region is CSAKGGGHNEQFF. The CDR3, as DNA: TGCAGTGCAAAAGGGGGGGGGCACAATGAGCAGTTCTTC.

This clonotype was detected only once. The chain has TRBV6-5 and TRBJ1-1, with TRBD1 matching over 8 bases. With V trimmed by 6 bases and J by 5 bases, 8 bases remained unmatched. The CDR3 is 14 residues long. The germline gives CDR1 MNHEY, CDR2 SVGAGI. CDR3 sequence: CASRTGTGDTEAFF. CDR3 coding DNA: TGTGCCAGCAGAACCGGGACAGGAGATACTGAAGCTTTCTTT.

This clonotype was seen repeatedly, ten times or more. J is TRBJ1-5 and V is TRBV3-1, with D uncertain. The V end was cut by 1 base, the J end by 4 bases, with 11 bases between. Germline CDR1 reads LGHDT; CDR2 reads YNNKEL (reference sequence). This CDR3 comprises 15 residues. DNA of the CDR3: TGTGCCAGCAGCCAAGGTTTGACAACTAATCAGCCCCAGCATTTT. As protein: CASSQGLTTNQPQHF.

This clonotype was detected ten times or more. The chain links TRBV11-2 to TRBJ2-3; 11 nucleotides match TRBD2. The ends lost 4 bases at V and 3 bases at J; junction bases unmatched: 6. The V gene's germline CDR1 is SGHAT and CDR2 FQNNGV. The CDR3 consists of 16 residues. In nucleotides, the CDR3 is TGTGCCAGCAGCTGGCTAGCGGGGGGTCCAACAGATACGCAGTATTTT. Protein sequence: CASSWLAGGPTDTQYF.

This clonotype was detected ten times or more. The rearrangement joins TRBV18 to TRBJ2-5; D not resolved. The CDR3 is 15 residues long. V lost 3 bases and J lost 1, with 12 bases in between. Looked up from germline, CDR1 is KGHSH and CDR2 is LQKENI. In DNA, the CDR3 is TGTGCCAGCTCACCCAGGCAACCGAGCCAAGAGACCCAGTACTTC. This encodes CASSPRQPSQETQYF.

This clonotype was detected many times. The CDR3 bases are TGTGCCAGCAGATCGCCCCGACAGGGTAGAACTGAAGCTTTCTTT. Protein product: CASRSPRQGRTEAFF. The chain links TRBV6-5 to TRBJ1-1; 7 nucleotides line up with TRBD1. This CDR3 region has 15 residues. Trimming removed 6 bases from V and 5 bases from J; junction bases left unmatched: 12. Germline V gene sequence: CDR1 MNHEY, CDR2 SVGAGI.

About this clonotype itself: A much larger clone lies a single base off, so this may be a read error. The rearrangement links TRBV7-3 to TRBJ1-2; TRBD1 aligns across 9 bases. V dropped 6 bases and J dropped 4; count of bases not matched to a gene: 9. This CDR3 comprises 15 residues. Germline V gene sequence: CDR1 SGHTA, CDR2 FQGTGA. CDR3 in amino acids: CASSSTMTGGYGYTF. DNA of the CDR3: TGTGCCAGCAGTTCCACCATGACAGGGGGCTATGGCTACACCTTC.

This clonotype turned up a few times. The genes are TRBV7-2 and TRBJ1-2; 7 bases are shared with TRBD1. The CDR3 totals 14 residues. CDR1 and CDR2 from the germline V gene are SGHTA and FQGNSA. With 1 base clipped from V and 6 bases from J, the junction kept 5 bases outside the gene matches. The CDR3 reads CASSLDGDSNGYTF. CDR3 sequence (DNA): TGTGCCAGCAGCTTAGACGGGGACAGCAATGGCTACACCTTC.

To note about this clonotype: Mismatch with germline at one junction end may stem from a read error. The chain has TRBV15 and TRBJ2-5, with 9 bases fitting TRBD2. Looked up from germline, CDR1 is LNHNV and CDR2 is YYDKDF (reference sequence). There are 12 residues in the CDR3. The CDR3 bases are TGTGCCACCAGCAGTGATACCGGGACTAGCAACTTC. Its translation: CATSSDTGTSNF.

On this clonotype itself: A much larger clone differs from this one at a single base, so this may be a read error. The chain links TRBV25-1 to TRBJ1-3; D uncertain. Germline V gene lookup returns CDR1 MGHDK and CDR2 SYGVNS. The length of the CDR3 is 15 residues. This CDR3 is CASSYSIQSGNAIYF. CDR3 DNA: TGTGCCAGCAGTTACTCGATACAGTCTGGAAACGCCATATATTTT.

This clonotype showed up many times. V is TRBV19 and J is TRBJ1-5; 8 bases map to TRBD1. The germline gives CDR1 LNHDA, CDR2 SQIVND (reference sequence). Trimming removed 5 bases from V and 1 base from J; junction bases left unmatched: 10. CDR3 size: 17 residues. The CDR3 nucleotides read TGTGCCAGTAGTCCCCGCGGACAGGGATTAAGCAATCAGCCCCAGCATTTT. This gives the protein CASSPRGQGLSNQPQHF.

In this sample, this clonotype turned up once. J is TRBJ1-2 and V is TRBV5-5; TRBD1 might be the D (5 bases). The CDR3 runs to 13 residues. V dropped 5 bases and J dropped 10 bases, with 18 bases sitting between them. From germline, CDR1 is SGHKS and CDR2 YYEKEE (reference sequence). In DNA, the CDR3 is TGTGCCAGCAGTTTGAGCGGGGGGGGTGTCTACACCTTC. This sequence encodes CASSLSGGGVYTF. Complete variable domain (other parts from reference TRBV5-5 and TRBJ1-2): DAGVTQSPTHLIKTRGQQVTLRCSPISGHKSVSWYQQVLGQGPQFIFQYYEKEERGRGNFPDRFSARQFPNYSSELNVNALLLGDSALYLCASSLSGGGVYTFGSGTRLTVV.

V and J are TRBV2 and TRBJ2-1; 10 nucleotides line up with TRBD2. After removal of 6 bases from V and 7 bases from J, the junction contained 12 bases not matched to a gene. Germline V lookup: CDR1 SNHLY, CDR2 FYNNEI. The CDR3 contains 16 residues. The CDR3 DNA sequence: TGTGCCAGCAGCTCGCCATTGAGCGGGGGGGCAAATGAGCAGTTCTTC. It specifies CASSSPLSGGANEQFF.

The gene calls are TRBV11-2 and TRBJ2-7; D gene uncertain. Trimming took 4 bases from V and 6 from J, leaving 10 bases between them. CDR1 and CDR2 from the germline V gene are SGHAT and FQNNGV. The CDR3 is 12 residues long. CDR3 sequence (DNA): TGTGCCAGCAGCTCTCGAACGGGCGAGCAGTACTTC. Residues: CASSSRTGEQYF.